The 32 T cell receptor beta chains given below trace back to one sample, sequenced in a study of T cell responses to AZD1222 COVID-19 vaccine. Sequenced by immunoSEQ multiplex PCR; TCRdb stores in-frame clones only, minus some. The profile shows 130,000 to 150,000 clones, about 92% of them singletons. The input for sequencing was peripheral blood, taken after recovery from COVID-19. The origin of the receptors is an adult who had recovered from COVID-19.

DNA of the CDR3: TGTGCCAGCAGTGACCGGGGCGGGGAGCTGTTTTTT. This codes for CASSDRGGELFF. The chain couples TRBV6-4 to TRBJ2-2; tentative D call: TRBD2 (5 bases). This CDR3 contains 12 residues. CDR1 and CDR2 from the germline V gene are MRHNA and SNTAGT. Trimming cost V 2 bases and J 7 bases, with 5 bases left between them.

The genes are TRBV29-1 and TRBJ2-1; D is unresolved. Trimming cost V 1 base and J 1 base, with 17 bases left between them. The CDR3 spans 17 residues. The germline V gene has CDR1 SQVTM and CDR2 ANQGSEA. The CDR3 protein is CSVEGGVRGGSYNEQFF. DNA of the CDR3: TGCAGCGTTGAAGGTGGGGTTCGTGGTGGATCCTACAATGAGCAGTTCTTC.

The chain joins TRBV24-1 to TRBJ1-1; tentative D call: TRBD1 (6 bases). The germline V gene has CDR1 KGHDR and CDR2 SFDVKD. V was pared by 0 bases and J by 10 bases, with 8 bases between. There are 12 residues in the CDR3. CDR3: CATSDLVDRAFF. CDR3 DNA sequence: TGTGCCACCAGTGATTTGGTGGACAGAGCTTTCTTT.

This clone has a single count. The chain carries TRBV28 and TRBJ2-3, with TRBD2 as a possible D gene (5 bases). V lost 4 bases, J lost 0 bases, and 11 bases lay in between. This CDR3 is 15 amino acids long. Germline assignment: CDR1 MDHEN and CDR2 SYDVKM. The CDR3 spells CASSWELASTDTQYF. DNA of the CDR3: TGTGCCAGCAGTTGGGAGTTAGCTAGCACAGATACGCAGTATTTT.

The J gene is TRBJ2-7, the V gene TRBV18; 14 nucleotides align to TRBD2. This CDR3 region has 18 residues. Germline CDR1 is KGHSH and CDR2 is LQKENI. V dropped 0 bases and J dropped 4; count of bases not matched to a gene: 8. The CDR3 reads CASSPPGLAGVSAYEQYF. The DNA of the CDR3 is TGTGCCAGCTCACCACCGGGACTAGCGGGAGTATCGGCATACGAGCAGTACTTC.

This chain links TRBV28 with TRBJ2-7; 12 bases align to TRBD2. The germline V gene encodes CDR1 MDHEN and CDR2 SYDVKM. With 5 bases clipped from V and 5 bases from J, the junction kept 4 bases outside the gene matches. The CDR3 spans 14 residues. CDR3 loop: CASSNPSGGDEQYF. The DNA for the CDR3 is TGTGCCAGCAGTAACCCTAGCGGGGGGGACGAGCAGTACTTC.

The chain carries TRBV19 and TRBJ1-1, with D possibly matching TRBD1 (6 bases). Per germline, CDR1 LNHDA and CDR2 SQIVND (reference sequence). The V gene lost 5 bases and the J gene lost 8 bases, with 15 bases spanning the gap. The CDR3 has 13 residues. This CDR3 is CASSLKTGTEAFF. CDR3 bases: TGTGCCAGTAGTCTAAAAACCGGGACAGAAGCTTTCTTT. The whole variable domain, remainder taken from reference TRBV19 and TRBJ1-1, is DGGITQSPKYLFRKEGQNVTLSCEQNLNHDAMYWYRQDPGQGLRLIYYSQIVNDFQKGDIAEGYSVSREKKESFPLTVTSAQKNPTAFYLCASSLKTGTEAFFGQGTRLTVV.

V usage is TRBV2 and J usage is TRBJ2-4; D remains ambiguous. Trimming cost V 6 bases and J 7 bases, with 4 bases left between them. There are 10 residues in the CDR3. The germline V gene has CDR1 SNHLY and CDR2 FYNNEI. CDR3 sequence: CASSSNIQYF. CDR3 nucleotides: TGTGCCAGCAGCAGTAACATTCAGTACTTC.

The chain recombines TRBV5-6 with TRBJ1-4; perhaps TRBD1 as D (5 bases). This CDR3 has 15 residues. V lost 5 bases, J lost 1 base, and 12 bases lay in between. CDR1 and CDR2 (germline): SGHDT, YYEEEE. In nucleotides, the CDR3 is TGTGCCAGCAGTCTGTGGGGCGGAACTAATGAAAAACTGTTTTTT. Its protein product is CASSLWGGTNEKLFF.

This sequence joins TRBV2 and TRBJ1-1, with unresolved D. The CDR3 length is 13 residues. V was pared by 4 bases and J by 1 base, with 7 bases between. Germline V gene sequence: CDR1 SNHLY, CDR2 FYNNEI. The CDR3 sequence is CASSANSNTEAFF. In DNA form, the CDR3 reads TGTGCCAGCAGTGCCAATTCGAACACTGAAGCTTTCTTT.

This chain links TRBV18 with TRBJ1-1, with D possibly being TRBD1 (6 bases). CDR3 length equals 15 residues. Deletions cut 3 bases from V and 0 bases from J, with 11 bases between. CDR1 is KGHSH and CDR2 is LQKENI in the germline V gene. The CDR3: CASSPPGAMNTEAFF. Here the CDR3 DNA reads TGTGCCAGCTCACCCCCGGGGGCCATGAACACTGAAGCTTTCTTT. Variable domain in full (rest from reference TRBV18 and TRBJ1-1): NAGVMQNPRHLVRRRGQEARLRCSPMKGHSHVYWYRQLPEEGLKFMVYLQKENIIDESGMPKERFSAEFPKEGPSILRIQQVVRGDSAAYFCASSPPGAMNTEAFFGQGTRLTVV.

The V gene is TRBV19, the J gene TRBJ2-3; TRBD2 might be the D (5 bases). CDR3 size: 15 residues. The V end was cut by 3 bases, the J end by 3 bases, with 13 bases between. The germline CDR1 and CDR2 sequences are LNHDA and SQIVND (reference sequence). This chain's CDR3 is CASSILHGETDTQYF. For the CDR3, the DNA is TGTGCCAGTAGTATCCTGCACGGGGAGACAGATACGCAGTATTTT.

J is TRBJ1-3 and V is TRBV3-1 (or the pseudogene TRBV3-2), with 7 bases aligning to TRBD1. The junction had 9 bases not matched to a gene; V was cut back by 0 bases and J by 4 bases. This CDR3 is built from 17 residues. The V gene's germline CDR1 is LGHDT and CDR2 YNNKEL (reference sequence). Here the CDR3 reads CASSQDLGTATGNTIYF. For the CDR3, the DNA is TGTGCCAGCAGCCAAGATTTAGGGACAGCTACAGGAAACACCATATATTTT.

The chain uses TRBV6-1 and TRBJ1-2, with D uncertain. Germline V gene sequence: CDR1 MNHNS, CDR2 SASEGT. V was shortened by 1 base and J by 0 bases, with 12 bases between the two germline ends. The CDR3 runs to 16 residues. The CDR3 DNA reads as TGTGCCAGCAGTGAAGAGGTAGTCCGGACTAACTATGGCTACACCTTC. Translation: CASSEEVVRTNYGYTF.

This chain uses TRBV5-1 with TRBJ2-1; TRBD2 matches 10 bases. Germline CDR1 and CDR2: SGHRS and YFSETQ. The CDR3 length is 17 residues. After removal of 3 bases from V and 8 bases from J, the junction contained 14 bases not matched to a gene. The DNA of the CDR3 is TGCGCCAGCAGCTCGCGACTAGCGGGTGGAGGAGGCGATGAGCAGTTCTTC. Amino acid sequence: CASSSRLAGGGGDEQFF.

The CDR3 nucleotides are TGTGCCAGCAGCCCCGGGGACAACTACGAGCAGTACTTC. Translated: CASSPGDNYEQYF. The rearrangement joins TRBV3-1 (or the pseudogene TRBV3-2) to TRBJ2-7, with D perhaps matching TRBD1 (6 bases). Trimming shortened V by 4 bases and J by 3 bases, and 10 bases separated the two germline ends. The CDR3 is 13 amino acids. Germline V lookup: CDR1 LGHDT, CDR2 YNNKEL (reference sequence).

This chain links TRBV6-5 with TRBJ2-5, with 9 bases matching TRBD2. CDR1 MNHEY and CDR2 SVGAGI come from the germline V gene. The CDR3 is made up of 15 amino acids. Trimming cost V 4 bases and J 1 base; bases outside gene matches: 4. The CDR3 DNA reads as TGTGCCAGCAGTTCCCCGACTAGCGGCCAAGAGACCCAGTACTTC. Protein product: CASSSPTSGQETQYF.

The table lists this clone with a count of one. The J gene is TRBJ2-3, the V gene TRBV6-1; TRBD1 agrees at 7 bases. Trimming removed 3 bases from V and 3 bases from J; junction bases left unmatched: 3. Germline V gives CDR1 MNHNS, CDR2 SASEGT. The CDR3 spans 14 residues. The CDR3 here is CASSEVRGTDTQYF. CDR3 coding DNA: TGTGCCAGCAGTGAGGTCAGGGGGACAGATACGCAGTATTTT.

This chain links TRBV6-4 with TRBJ2-7; D ambiguous. V lost 4 bases and J lost 3, with 10 bases in between. The CDR3 is 13 residues long. Germline V CDR1 and CDR2: MRHNA, SNTAGT. The CDR3 reads CASSVEAGYEQYF. The CDR3 DNA sequence: TGTGCCAGCAGTGTCGAGGCCGGCTACGAGCAGTACTTC.

This clone was detected only once. The chain employs TRBV7-8 and TRBJ2-3; D unresolved. Trimming pared 1 base from V and 0 bases from J, leaving 5 bases between. The CDR3 extends over 14 amino acids. Germline assignment: CDR1 SGHVS and CDR2 FQNEAQ. CDR3 in amino acids: CASSLGLSTDTQYF. The CDR3 coding sequence is TGTGCCAGCAGCTTAGGACTGAGCACAGATACGCAGTATTTT.

This chain links TRBV4-1 with TRBJ2-7; TRBD2 is a possible D gene (6 bases). The V and J ends lost 3 bases and 4 bases respectively, with 13 bases between them. The V gene's germline CDR1 is MGHRA and CDR2 YSYEKL. CDR3 length: 14 residues. Here the CDR3 reads CASSQDGLSYEQYF. The CDR3 DNA reads TGCGCCAGCAGCCAGGACGGACTATCATACGAGCAGTACTTC.

The rearrangement links TRBV2 to TRBJ2-7; possibly TRBD1 for D (6 bases). CDR1 is SNHLY, CDR2 FYNNEI, per germline. The CDR3 sequence is 15 residues long. Deletions cut 3 bases from V and 4 bases from J, with 16 bases between. DNA for the CDR3: TGTGCCAGCAGTGAGCCTACAGGGTTACGGTACGAGCAGTACTTC. Its protein product is CASSEPTGLRYEQYF.

The chain joins TRBV28 to TRBJ2-7, with D uncertain. The V end lost 7 bases, the J end lost 2 bases, and 18 bases lay between the germline ends. CDR3 size: 15 residues. In germline, CDR1 is MDHEN, CDR2 SYDVKM. The CDR3 DNA reads as TGTGCCAGCATGACTGGTGGAGTACGGGCCTACGAGCAGTACTTC. Its protein is CASMTGGVRAYEQYF.

This chain joins TRBV19 and TRBJ2-6, with 7 bases that match TRBD1. The CDR3 runs to 19 residues. With 4 bases clipped from V and 0 bases from J, the junction kept 12 bases outside the gene matches. In germline, CDR1 is LNHDA, CDR2 SQIVND (reference sequence). As DNA, the CDR3 is TGTGCCAGTAGTACAGATCGGGACAGCGGCCTCTCTGGGGCCAACGTCCTGACTTTC. Protein sequence: CASSTDRDSGLSGANVLTF.

The V gene is TRBV30, the J gene TRBJ1-4; D is ambiguous. Germline values: CDR1 GTSNPN, CDR2 SVGIG (reference sequence). This CDR3 spans 11 amino acids. The V end lost 7 bases, the J end lost 4 bases, and 7 bases lay between the germline ends. For the CDR3, the DNA is TGTGCCTCCAGATTTAATGAAAAACTGTTTTTT. Amino acid sequence: CASRFNEKLFF.

V and J are TRBV7-2 and TRBJ1-5; perhaps TRBD1 as D (5 bases). V was shortened by 5 bases and J by 3 bases, with 11 bases between the two germline ends. The CDR3 is made up of 14 amino acids. Germline V CDR1 and CDR2: SGHTA, FQGNSA. CDR3 bases: TGTGCCAGCAGCCCAGACAGAACCAATCAGCCCCAGCATTTT. Encoded protein: CASSPDRTNQPQHF.

This sequence joins TRBV9 and TRBJ2-7; D unclear. The germline gives CDR1 SGDLS, CDR2 YYNGEE. The CDR3 extends over 12 amino acids. V lost 0 bases, J lost 6 bases, and 7 bases lay in between. This chain's CDR3 is CASSVDGREQYF. CDR3 nucleotides: TGTGCCAGCAGCGTAGATGGGCGCGAGCAGTACTTC.

J is TRBJ2-1 and V is TRBV7-8, with 11 bases that match TRBD2. Losses at the gene ends were 0 bases for V and 4 bases for J; bases not matched to a gene: 8. This CDR3 has 18 amino acids. Germline assignment: CDR1 SGHVS and CDR2 FQNEAQ. CDR3 amino acids: CASSLAHRASGRYNEQFF. The CDR3 DNA reads TGTGCCAGCAGCTTAGCTCACCGGGCTAGCGGGAGGTACAATGAGCAGTTCTTC.

This chain uses TRBV19 with TRBJ1-2; D gene uncertain. V was clipped by 6 bases and J by 3 bases, with 8 bases between them. The CDR3 has 12 residues. From germline, CDR1 is LNHDA and CDR2 SQIVND (reference sequence). CDR3 sequence (DNA): TGTGCCAGTAGAGCCGGCTACTATGGCTACACCTTC. It yields the protein CASRAGYYGYTF.

CDR3 bases: TGCGCCAGCAGCCCCGTCGCGGGGCGAGAGACCCAGTACTTC. Protein sequence: CASSPVAGRETQYF. This sequence joins TRBV5-1 and TRBJ2-5, with D possibly TRBD2 on 6 matching bases. Trimming pared 4 bases from V and 4 bases from J, leaving 14 bases between. The CDR3 covers 14 residues. The germline gives CDR1 SGHRS, CDR2 YFSETQ.

The chain carries TRBV10-3 and TRBJ2-1; the D call may be TRBD1 or TRBD2 (5 bases each). Germline loops: CDR1 ENHRY, CDR2 SYGVKD. The CDR3 runs to 15 residues. V gave up 7 bases and J gave up 3 bases, with 16 bases separating them. CDR3: CAIMGDLGNYNEQFF. The CDR3 nucleotides are TGTGCCATCATGGGGGACCTCGGAAACTACAATGAGCAGTTCTTC.

The chain joins TRBV3-1 (or the pseudogene TRBV3-2) to TRBJ2-1; no definite D call. In germline, CDR1 is LGHDT, CDR2 YNNKEL (reference sequence). The V end lost 1 base, the J end lost 4 bases, and 2 bases lay between the germline ends. CDR3 size: 12 residues. CDR3 nucleotides: TGTGCCAGCAGCCAAGGTTACAATGAGCAGTTCTTC. Its protein is CASSQGYNEQFF.